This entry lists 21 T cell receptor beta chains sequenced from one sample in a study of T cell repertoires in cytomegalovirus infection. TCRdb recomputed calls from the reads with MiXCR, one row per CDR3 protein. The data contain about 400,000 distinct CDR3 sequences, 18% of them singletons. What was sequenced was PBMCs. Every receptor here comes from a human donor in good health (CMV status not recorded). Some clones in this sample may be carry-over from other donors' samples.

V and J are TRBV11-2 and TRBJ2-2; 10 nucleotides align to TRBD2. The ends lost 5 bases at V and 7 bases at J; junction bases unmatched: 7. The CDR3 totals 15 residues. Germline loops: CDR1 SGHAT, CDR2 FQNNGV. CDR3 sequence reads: CASSTQRGGIGELFF. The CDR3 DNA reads TGTGCCAGCAGCACTCAGCGGGGGGGCATCGGGGAGCTGTTTTTT.

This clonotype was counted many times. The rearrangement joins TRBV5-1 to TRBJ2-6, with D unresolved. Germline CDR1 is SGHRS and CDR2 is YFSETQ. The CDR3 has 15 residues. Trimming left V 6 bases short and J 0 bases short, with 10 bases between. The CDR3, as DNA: TGCGCCAGCACCCCGTTCTACTCTGGGGCCAACGTCCTGACTTTC. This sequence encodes CASTPFYSGANVLTF.

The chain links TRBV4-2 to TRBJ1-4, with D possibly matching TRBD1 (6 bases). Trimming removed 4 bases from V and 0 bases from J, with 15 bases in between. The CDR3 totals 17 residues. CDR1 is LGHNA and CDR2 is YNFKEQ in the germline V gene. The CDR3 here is CASSRGPNFATNEKLFF. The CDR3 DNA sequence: TGTGCCAGCAGCCGGGGGCCCAACTTTGCAACTAATGAAAAACTGTTTTTT.

The CDR3 sequence is CASSRRQGVNTGELFF. CDR3 DNA sequence: TGTGCCAGTAGTAGGCGACAGGGAGTGAACACCGGGGAGCTGTTTTTT. V and J are TRBV19 and TRBJ2-2, with TRBD1 matching over 7 bases. Looked up from germline, CDR1 is LNHDA and CDR2 is SQIVND (reference sequence). V trimming: 4 bases; J trimming: 1 base; junction bases outside the gene matches: 6. This CDR3 is built from 16 residues. Based on the CDR3 plus reference TRBV19 and TRBJ2-2, the full variable domain is DGGITQSPKYLFRKEGQNVTLSCEQNLNHDAMYWYRQDPGQGLRLIYYSQIVNDFQKGDIAEGYSVSREKKESFPLTVTSAQKNPTAFYLCASSRRQGVNTGELFFGEGSRLTVL.

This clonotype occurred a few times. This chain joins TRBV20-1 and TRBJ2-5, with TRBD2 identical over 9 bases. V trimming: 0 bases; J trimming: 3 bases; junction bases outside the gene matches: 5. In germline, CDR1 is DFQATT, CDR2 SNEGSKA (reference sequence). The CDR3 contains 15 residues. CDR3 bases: TGCAGTGCTAGAGAGGCCCTAGCGGGGAAAGAGACCCAGTACTTC. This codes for CSAREALAGKETQYF.

The CDR3 coding sequence is TGTGCCAGCACTTTGCGAGGGATTGTGAACACCGGGGAGCTGTTTTTT. Encoded protein: CASTLRGIVNTGELFF. The rearrangement links TRBV12-3 or TRBV12-4 to TRBJ2-2; maybe TRBD2 (5 bases). Between the trimmed V and J ends, which lost 7 bases and 1 base, there was a span of 16 bases. This CDR3 comprises 16 residues.

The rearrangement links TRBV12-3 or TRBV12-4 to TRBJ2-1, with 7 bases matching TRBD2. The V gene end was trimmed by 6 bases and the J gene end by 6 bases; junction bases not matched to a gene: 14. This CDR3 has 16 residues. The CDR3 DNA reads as TGTGCCAGCAGCCGAACCACCGGGACTATGATCAATGAGCAGTTCTTC. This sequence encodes CASSRTTGTMINEQFF.

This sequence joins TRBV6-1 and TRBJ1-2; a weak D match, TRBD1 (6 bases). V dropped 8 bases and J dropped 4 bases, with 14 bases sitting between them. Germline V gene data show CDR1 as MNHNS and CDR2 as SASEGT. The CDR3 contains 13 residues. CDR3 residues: CASGGSDSYGYTF. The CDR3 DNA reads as TGTGCCAGCGGGGGATCGGACAGCTATGGCTACACCTTC.

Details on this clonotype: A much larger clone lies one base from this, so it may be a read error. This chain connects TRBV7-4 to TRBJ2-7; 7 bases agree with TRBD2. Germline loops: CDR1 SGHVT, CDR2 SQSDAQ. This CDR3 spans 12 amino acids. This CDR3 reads CASSLGDYERYF. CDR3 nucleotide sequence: TGTGCCAGCAGCTTAGGGGACTACGAGCGGTACTTC.

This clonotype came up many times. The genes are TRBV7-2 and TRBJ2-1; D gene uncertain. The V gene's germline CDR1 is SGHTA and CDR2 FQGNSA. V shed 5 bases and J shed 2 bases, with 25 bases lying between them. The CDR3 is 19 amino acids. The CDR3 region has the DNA TGTGCCAGCAGCCCTACATCAATCGGCCTACCCTCCCCCTACAATGAGCAGTTCTTC. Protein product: CASSPTSIGLPSPYNEQFF.

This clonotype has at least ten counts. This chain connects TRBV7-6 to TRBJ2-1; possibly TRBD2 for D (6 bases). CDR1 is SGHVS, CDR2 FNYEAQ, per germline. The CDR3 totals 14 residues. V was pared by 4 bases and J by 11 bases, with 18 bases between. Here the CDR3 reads CASSSVGSGMKQFF. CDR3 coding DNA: TGTGCCAGCAGCTCCGTGGGTAGCGGAATGAAGCAGTTCTTC.

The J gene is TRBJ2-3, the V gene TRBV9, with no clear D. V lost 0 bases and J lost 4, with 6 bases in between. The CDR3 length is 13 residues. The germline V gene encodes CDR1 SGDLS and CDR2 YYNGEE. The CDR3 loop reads CASSVVLSDTQYF. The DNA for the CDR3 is TGTGCCAGCAGCGTAGTGCTATCAGATACGCAGTATTTT.

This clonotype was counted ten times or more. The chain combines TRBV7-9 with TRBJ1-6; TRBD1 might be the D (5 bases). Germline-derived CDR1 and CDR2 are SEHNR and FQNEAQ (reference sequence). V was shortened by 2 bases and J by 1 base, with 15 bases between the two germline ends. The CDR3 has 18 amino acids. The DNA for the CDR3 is TGTGCCAGCAGCTTACATCAGGGTTCGTGGTCCTATAATTCACCCCTCCACTTT. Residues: CASSLHQGSWSYNSPLHF.

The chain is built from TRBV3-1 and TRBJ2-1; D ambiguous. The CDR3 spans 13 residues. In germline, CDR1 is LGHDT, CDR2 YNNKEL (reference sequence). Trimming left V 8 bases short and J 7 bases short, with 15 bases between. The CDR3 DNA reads TGTGCCAGCCGGACGGCTAAGGTGAATGAGCAGTTCTTC. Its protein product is CASRTAKVNEQFF.

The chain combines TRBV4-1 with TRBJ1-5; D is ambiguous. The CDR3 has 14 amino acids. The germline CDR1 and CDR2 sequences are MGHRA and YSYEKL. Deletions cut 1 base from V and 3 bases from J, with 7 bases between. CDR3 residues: CASSQVPFNQPQHF. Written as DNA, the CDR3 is TGCGCCAGCAGCCAAGTGCCTTTCAATCAGCCCCAGCATTTT.

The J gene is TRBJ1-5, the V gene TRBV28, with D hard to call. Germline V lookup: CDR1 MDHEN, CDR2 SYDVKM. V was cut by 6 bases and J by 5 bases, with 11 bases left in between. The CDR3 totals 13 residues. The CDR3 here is CASRVLEDQPQHF. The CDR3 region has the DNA TGTGCCAGCAGGGTTTTAGAGGATCAGCCCCAGCATTTT.

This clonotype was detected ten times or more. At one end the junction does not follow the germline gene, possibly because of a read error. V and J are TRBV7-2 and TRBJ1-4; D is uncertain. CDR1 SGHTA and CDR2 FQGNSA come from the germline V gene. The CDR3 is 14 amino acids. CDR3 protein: CASSLGVTTEKLFF. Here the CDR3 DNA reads TGTGCCAGCAGCTTAGGGGTGACTACTGAAAAACTGTTTTTT.

CDR3 in amino acids: CASGPGGSGNTIYF. As DNA, the CDR3 is TGTGCTAGTGGCCCCGGCGGCTCTGGAAACACCATATATTTT. The V and J genes are TRBV12-5 and TRBJ1-3, with unresolved D. V was clipped by 6 bases and J by 0 bases, with 9 bases between them. The germline V gene has CDR1 LGHNT and CDR2 FRNRAP. The CDR3 loop spans 14 amino acids.

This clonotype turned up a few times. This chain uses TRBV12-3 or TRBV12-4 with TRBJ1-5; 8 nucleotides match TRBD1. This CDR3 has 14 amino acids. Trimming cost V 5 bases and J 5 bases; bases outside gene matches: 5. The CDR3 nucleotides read TGTGCCAGCAGTATTAGACAGGGGCATCAGCCCCAGCATTTT. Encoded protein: CASSIRQGHQPQHF.

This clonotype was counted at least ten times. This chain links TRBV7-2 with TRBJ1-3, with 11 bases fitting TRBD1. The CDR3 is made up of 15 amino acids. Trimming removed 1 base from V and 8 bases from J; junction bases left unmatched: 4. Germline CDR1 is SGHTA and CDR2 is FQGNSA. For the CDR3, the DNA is TGTGCCAGCAGCTTAGAGGACAGGGGGCGGGACACCATATATTTT. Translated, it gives CASSLEDRGRDTIYF.

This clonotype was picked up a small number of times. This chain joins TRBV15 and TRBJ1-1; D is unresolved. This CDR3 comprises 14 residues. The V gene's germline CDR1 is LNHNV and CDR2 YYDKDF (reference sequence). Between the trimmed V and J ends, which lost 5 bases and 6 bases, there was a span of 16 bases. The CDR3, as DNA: TGTGCCACCAGCGAGGGCCGCGCGGTCGCTGAAGCTTTCTTT. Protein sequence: CATSEGRAVAEAFF.